The 22 T cell receptor beta chains below come from one sample, sequenced in a study of beta chain features in type 1 diabetes. cDNA synthesis used the whole RNA isolate, giving expressed TCRB sequences. Sequenced by immunoSEQ multiplex PCR; TCRdb stores in-frame clones only, minus some. The table shows a few hundred thousand clones, with about 26% occurring only once. The material sequenced was central memory CD4+ T cells from blood. Receptors were obtained from a man younger than 40 in good health.

This clone was recorded a few times. The chain joins TRBV7-2 to TRBJ2-5; weak D call: TRBD2 (5 bases). Germline CDR1 and CDR2: SGHTA and FQGNSA. The V end was cut by 4 bases, the J end by 2 bases, with 14 bases between. The CDR3 is 15 residues long. The CDR3 region is CASSSQLDRQETQYF. Written as DNA, the CDR3 is TGTGCCAGCAGCTCCCAACTAGACCGTCAAGAGACCCAGTACTTC.

This chain links TRBV5-8 with TRBJ1-2; D perhaps matches TRBD1 (5 bases). The CDR3 covers 14 residues. The germline V gene has CDR1 SGHTS and CDR2 YDEGEE. V lost 4 bases to trimming and J lost 3 bases, with 13 bases between them. The CDR3, as DNA: TGTGCCAGCAGCCCACGGGGGACTTACTATGGCTACACCTTC. This translates into CASSPRGTYYGYTF.

The rearrangement joins TRBV15 to TRBJ2-7; perhaps TRBD2 as D (6 bases). This CDR3 comprises 15 residues. Germline V gene lookup returns CDR1 LNHNV and CDR2 YYDKDF (reference sequence). The germline V and J ends were trimmed by 1 base and 1 base, with 11 bases remaining between them. DNA of the CDR3: TGTGCCACCAGCAGAGGTAGTAGCGGATCCTACGAGCAGTACTTC. It translates to CATSRGSSGSYEQYF.

This chain uses TRBV2 with TRBJ1-1; D gene unclear. CDR3 size: 14 residues. Trimming shortened V by 6 bases and J by 1 base, and 12 bases separated the two germline ends. CDR1 is SNHLY and CDR2 is FYNNEI in the germline V gene. The CDR3, as DNA: TGTGCCAGCAGGGAGAGGTCGGGGAACACTGAAGCTTTCTTT. This gives the protein CASRERSGNTEAFF. The complete variable domain, with remaining parts taken from reference TRBV2 and TRBJ1-1, reads EPEVTQTPSHQVTQMGQEVILRCVPISNHLYFYWYRQILGQKVEFLVSFYNNEISEKSEIFDDQFSVERPDGSNFTLKIRSTKLEDSAMYFCASRERSGNTEAFFGQGTRLTVV.

This clone was observed a handful of times. This chain links TRBV30 with TRBJ2-3; TRBD2 matches at 13 bases. With 5 bases clipped from V and 5 bases from J, the junction kept 10 bases outside the gene matches. The CDR3 spans 16 residues. Germline CDR1 GTSNPN, CDR2 SVGIG (reference sequence). The CDR3 DNA reads as TGTGCCTGGGGGCCCGGGACTAGCGGGAAGGGAGATACGCAGTATTTT. Its protein is CAWGPGTSGKGDTQYF.

The CDR3 here is CASSPLMDSPQHF. CDR3 nucleotides: TGTGCCAGCTCACCTCTCATGGATTCGCCCCAGCATTTT. The chain carries TRBV18 and TRBJ1-5; D is unclear. The CDR3 spans 13 residues. The V end was cut by 3 bases, the J end by 9 bases, with 12 bases between. CDR1 and CDR2 from the germline V gene are KGHSH and LQKENI.

This clone showed up many times. This chain uses TRBV30 with TRBJ2-5; possible D gene TRBD1, 6 bases. V lost 2 bases and J lost 5, with 15 bases in between. The germline CDR1 and CDR2 sequences are GTSNPN and SVGIG (reference sequence). The CDR3 is 14 residues long. The CDR3 loop is CAWSLGAQGETQYF. The CDR3 DNA sequence: TGTGCCTGGAGTCTTGGGGCCCAGGGGGAGACCCAGTACTTC.

This clone has a handful of counts. Being one base from a much bigger clone, this may be a read error. The J gene is TRBJ2-6, the V gene TRBV30; no clear D. CDR1 and CDR2 from the germline V gene are GTSNPN and SVGIG (reference sequence). V was shortened by 3 bases and J by 1 base, with 10 bases between the two germline ends. The length of the CDR3 is 15 residues. The CDR3 reads CAWRVSGSGANVLTF. The CDR3 nucleotides read TGTGCCTGGAGGGTAAGTGGTTCTGGGGCCAACGTCCTGACTTTC.

This clone was recorded once. The chain combines TRBV10-3 with TRBJ2-1; 9 nucleotides align to TRBD2. Germline CDR1 reads ENHRY; CDR2 reads SYGVKD. This CDR3 region has 16 residues. V was clipped by 4 bases and J by 0 bases; unmatched bases: 4. The CDR3 is CAISGETSGSYNEQFF. CDR3 DNA: TGTGCCATCAGTGGCGAGACTAGCGGCTCCTACAATGAGCAGTTCTTC.

This clone was observed a few times. The chain links TRBV30 to TRBJ1-5; D remains unclear. The germline gives CDR1 GTSNPN, CDR2 SVGIG (reference sequence). CDR3 size: 14 residues. The ends were cut back, 0 bases at V and 7 bases at J, with 13 bases in the middle. CDR3 amino acids: CAWSVGRPGQPQHF. CDR3 DNA sequence: TGTGCCTGGAGTGTTGGGCGGCCGGGGCAGCCCCAGCATTTT.

There are many counts of this clone. The chain has TRBV6-5 and TRBJ2-6; D is possibly TRBD2 (5 bases). V lost 8 bases, J lost 0 bases, and 11 bases lay in between. The CDR3 spans 15 residues. The germline CDR1 and CDR2 sequences are MNHEY and SVGAGI. The CDR3 DNA is TGTGCCAGCGCCCGGGGTACCTCTGGGGCCAACGTCCTGACTTTC. This gives the protein CASARGTSGANVLTF.

V gene TRBV11-2 combines with J gene TRBJ2-3; D is perhaps TRBD1 or TRBD2 (5 bases each). Trimming left V 6 bases short and J 6 bases short, with 16 bases between. Germline-derived CDR1 and CDR2 are SGHAT and FQNNGV. The CDR3 consists of 14 residues. CDR3 sequence reads: CASRKQEAGDTQYF. Written as DNA, the CDR3 is TGTGCCAGCAGAAAACAGGAGGCGGGCGATACGCAGTATTTT.

This clone has only a few counts. Other DNA sequences in this sample translate to the same CDR3. The rearrangement links TRBV9 to TRBJ2-3; D is undetermined. In germline, CDR1 is SGDLS, CDR2 YYNGEE. Trimming removed 0 bases at V and 4 bases at J, with 3 bases between. The CDR3 covers 12 residues. The DNA for the CDR3 is TGTGCCAGCAGCGTAGTGCCAGATACGCAGTATTTT. Translating it yields CASSVVPDTQYF.

This clone was recorded many times. The J gene is TRBJ2-1, the V gene TRBV27; no reliable D call. CDR1 and CDR2 (germline): MNHEY, SMNVEV (reference sequence). CDR3 length equals 15 residues. V was cut by 2 bases and J by 7 bases, with 15 bases left in between. The CDR3: CASSLKASSRNEQFF. The CDR3 DNA reads TGTGCCAGCAGTTTAAAGGCTAGTTCAAGAAATGAGCAGTTCTTC.

This clone has just a few counts. The rearrangement uses TRBV10-3 and TRBJ1-2; D gene ambiguous. Germline values: CDR1 ENHRY, CDR2 SYGVKD. The CDR3 is 13 amino acids. Trimming left V 8 bases short and J 14 bases short, with 24 bases between. CDR3 sequence: CAIGLGSDPEYTF. CDR3 DNA sequence: TGTGCCATCGGGTTGGGGAGCGATCCGGAGTATACCTTC.

This rearrangement joins TRBV19 to TRBJ1-2, with TRBD1 matching 7 bases. V trimming: 1 base; J trimming: 3 bases; junction bases outside the gene matches: 5. The CDR3 consists of 15 residues. CDR1 is LNHDA and CDR2 is SQIVND in the germline V gene (reference sequence). This chain's CDR3 is CASSIVGTVDYGYTF. The CDR3 DNA is TGTGCCAGTAGTATAGTCGGGACAGTCGACTATGGCTACACCTTC.

A word on this clone: A much larger clonotype is one base distant, so this may be a read error. The chain combines TRBV28 with TRBJ2-3, with unresolved D. Trimming shortened V by 6 bases and J by 2 bases, and 6 bases separated the two germline ends. From germline, CDR1 is MDHEN and CDR2 SYDVKM. The CDR3 length is 12 residues. The CDR3 loop is CASRENTDTQYF. DNA of the CDR3: TGTGCCAGCAGGGAAAACACAGATACGCAGTATTTT.

This clone came up a few times. The rearrangement uses TRBV28 and TRBJ2-5; no firm D call. The CDR3 extends over 15 amino acids. Germline assignment: CDR1 MDHEN and CDR2 SYDVKM. V was pared by 0 bases and J by 0 bases, with 8 bases between. This CDR3 reads CASSLWGTYQETQYF. The CDR3 DNA is TGTGCCAGCAGTTTATGGGGAACCTACCAAGAGACCCAGTACTTC.

This clone was picked up a small number of times. This chain links TRBV28 with TRBJ2-1, with TRBD1 identical over 7 bases. J was trimmed by 7 bases and V by 7 bases; bases with no gene match: 10. Germline V CDR1 and CDR2: MDHEN, SYDVKM. The CDR3 has 14 amino acids. The CDR3 sequence is CASTELRGRNEQFF. CDR3 sequence (DNA): TGTGCCAGCACTGAACTGAGGGGGCGGAATGAGCAGTTCTTC. The entire variable domain, with the rest obtained from reference TRBV28 and TRBJ2-1, is as follows: DVKVTQSSRYLVKRTGEKVFLECVQDMDHENMFWYRQDPGLGLRLIYFSYDVKMKEKGDIPEGYSVSREKKERFSLILESASTNQTSMYLCASTELRGRNEQFFGPGTRLTVL.

This chain uses TRBV29-1 with TRBJ1-2, with 8 bases matching TRBD1. Germline V CDR1 and CDR2: SQVTM, ANQGSEA. J was trimmed by 2 bases and V by 4 bases; bases with no gene match: 3. The CDR3 spans 13 residues. The CDR3 loop reads CSVGQGSNYGYTF. The DNA of the CDR3 is TGCAGCGTTGGACAGGGGTCGAACTATGGCTACACCTTC.

This sequence joins TRBV30 and TRBJ2-3, with TRBD2 as a possible D gene (6 bases). The germline V gene encodes CDR1 GTSNPN and CDR2 SVGIG (reference sequence). The CDR3 consists of 14 residues. Between the trimmed V and J ends, which lost 1 base and 3 bases, there was a span of 11 bases. The CDR3 is CAWSGVAATDTQYF. The CDR3 coding sequence is TGTGCCTGGAGTGGGGTAGCGGCAACAGATACGCAGTATTTT. Based on the CDR3 plus reference TRBV30 and TRBJ2-3, the full variable domain is SQTIHQWPATLVQPVGSPLSLECTVEGTSNPNLYWYRQAAGRGLQLLFYSVGIGQISSEVPQNLSASRPQDRQFILSSKKLLLSDSGFYLCAWSGVAATDTQYFGPGTRLTVL.

The V call is TRBV18, the J call TRBJ2-7, with 8 bases that match TRBD1. The CDR3 totals 16 residues. Germline V gives CDR1 KGHSH, CDR2 LQKENI. V trimming: 0 bases; J trimming: 0 bases; junction bases outside the gene matches: 4. The DNA of the CDR3 is TGTGCCAGCTCACCACCGATGGGACAGGTCTCCTACGAGCAGTACTTC. This gives the protein CASSPPMGQVSYEQYF.